A single sample gave rise to the 10 T cell receptor beta chains below, sequenced in a study of neurological immune-mediated disorders. TCRdb re-called the 5' RACE reads through MiXCR, storing one row per CDR3 protein. Found here are tens of thousands of distinct CDR3 sequences, approximately 12% of them singletons; the top ten hold 5% to 8.5%. Indicated time point: longitudinal time-point 1 (baseline). The specimen sequenced was PBMCs. These receptors were collected from a male donor with HTLV-1-associated myelopathy (HAM/TSP).

This clonotype was counted ten times or more. This sequence joins TRBV7-2 and TRBJ2-7; D may match TRBD1 or TRBD2 (5 bases each). V lost 2 bases, J lost 3 bases, and 14 bases lay in between. The V gene's germline CDR1 is SGHTA and CDR2 FQGNSA. This CDR3 spans 15 amino acids. The CDR3 is CASSLRGGPNYEQYF. The CDR3 DNA is TGTGCCAGCAGCTTACGGGGCGGGCCCAACTACGAGCAGTACTTC.

In this sample, this clonotype turned up many times. The genes are TRBV5-1 and TRBJ2-1; TRBD1 aligns across 9 bases. J was trimmed by 3 bases and V by 4 bases; bases with no gene match: 5. This CDR3 has 15 residues. The germline CDR1 and CDR2 sequences are SGHRS and YFSETQ. The CDR3 DNA follows: TGCGCCAGCAGCCCGGGACAGGGTCTCTACAATGAGCAGTTCTTC. This codes for CASSPGQGLYNEQFF.

This clonotype was recorded at least ten times. This chain links TRBV7-2 with TRBJ2-4; a possible D gene is TRBD2 (5 bases). The CDR3 is 13 amino acids. V was pared by 0 bases and J by 9 bases, with 9 bases between. Germline lookup yields CDR1 SGHTA and CDR2 FQGNSA. CDR3 coding DNA: TGTGCCAGCAGCTTAGCCGGGGTTAGCATTCAGTACTTC. Its translation is CASSLAGVSIQYF.

By its share, this clonotype is medium-sized (0.01 to 0.1%). The CDR3 DNA follows: TGTGCCAGCAGTTACGGGGGGACAGGGGCGTGGGAGCAGTACTTC. This translates into CASSYGGTGAWEQYF. The chain joins TRBV6-5 to TRBJ2-7, with 10 positions matching TRBD1. The CDR3 is 15 residues long. Trimming removed 2 bases from V and 7 bases from J; junction bases left unmatched: 8. Per germline, CDR1 MNHEY and CDR2 SVGAGI.

This clonotype was detected many times. This rearrangement joins TRBV7-9 to TRBJ2-4, with 11 bases aligning to TRBD1. Germline values: CDR1 SEHNR, CDR2 FQNEAQ (reference sequence). J was trimmed by 1 base and V by 5 bases; bases with no gene match: 7. There are 17 residues in the CDR3. CDR3 sequence (DNA): TGTGCCAGCAGCACGATAGGACAGGGGGCTGCCAAAAACATTCAGTACTTC. This sequence encodes CASSTIGQGAAKNIQYF.

This clonotype was recorded many times. The V and J genes are TRBV20-1 and TRBJ1-1; D is possibly TRBD1 (5 bases). The ends were cut back, 0 bases at V and 2 bases at J, with 16 bases in the middle. Germline CDR1 is DFQATT and CDR2 is SNEGSKA (reference sequence). This CDR3 contains 16 residues. The CDR3 is CSARDLRTPSNTEAFF. Here the CDR3 DNA reads TGCAGTGCTAGAGATTTAAGGACACCCAGCAACACTGAAGCTTTCTTT.

The genes are TRBV13 and TRBJ2-7; 10 nucleotides line up with TRBD2. The junction had 10 bases not matched to a gene; V was cut back by 5 bases and J by 3 bases. This CDR3 spans 16 amino acids. Germline-derived CDR1 and CDR2 are PRHDT and FYEKMQ (reference sequence). The CDR3 DNA sequence: TGTGCCAGCAGCCTCCTCGGACTAGCGGCCTACTACGAGCAGTACTTC. As protein: CASSLLGLAAYYEQYF.

This clonotype was picked up many times. V usage is TRBV20-1 and J usage is TRBJ1-4; D gene unclear. The V gene's germline CDR1 is DFQATT and CDR2 SNEGSKA (reference sequence). V gave up 1 base and J gave up 8 bases, with 8 bases separating them. The CDR3 is made up of 12 amino acids. The CDR3 sequence: CSARAPGEKLFF. In nucleotides, the CDR3 is TGCAGTGCTAGAGCGCCAGGAGAAAAACTGTTTTTT.

This clonotype was seen repeatedly, ten times or more. J is TRBJ1-3 and V is TRBV28; D gene uncertain. Germline CDR1 and CDR2: MDHEN and SYDVKM. Trimming left V 8 bases short and J 3 bases short, with 14 bases between. There are 14 residues in the CDR3. CDR3 amino acids: CASGIGRRGNTIYF. The CDR3 DNA is TGTGCCAGCGGCATAGGACGCCGTGGAAACACCATATATTTT.

This clonotype has at least ten counts. V and J are TRBV5-6 and TRBJ2-5, with 11 bases fitting TRBD1. Germline-derived CDR1 and CDR2 are SGHDT and YYEEEE. V dropped 4 bases and J dropped 5; count of bases not matched to a gene: 13. The CDR3 consists of 17 residues. The CDR3 nucleotides read TGTGCCAGCAGCCCGGCGAGGGGGACAGGGGGTGATGAGACCCAGTACTTC. Translated: CASSPARGTGGDETQYF.